This T cell receptor (beta chain) was observed in a study of vaccination effects on CD4 cells after COVID-19. Sequencing was preceded by expansion of antigen-specific CD4+ T cells with viral peptide pools in the ViraFEST assay. The authors isolated CD4+ T cells after ten to eleven days of culture. The CDR3 has 13 residues. V was trimmed by 5 bases and J by 7 bases, leaving 14 bases between them. Germline V lookup: CDR1 LNHDA, CDR2 SQIVND (reference sequence). Clones were sequenced by immunoSEQ multiplex PCR, and TCRdb holds only the in-frame ones, with some missing. This sample has about 79,000 clones, with 74% found just once. Comment on this clone: Its specificity is not known.

The input for sequencing was CD4+ T cells from PBMCs cultured with HCoV-229E spike peptides, taken before COVID-19 vaccination. The sequence was obtained from a human donor who received a COVID-19 vaccine. The chain couples TRBV19 to TRBJ1-2, with D maybe TRBD1 (6 bases). The CDR3 loop is CASSQTGPVGYTF. The CDR3 region has the DNA TGTGCCAGTAGTCAAACAGGGCCGGTTGGCTACACCTTC. Filled out from reference TRBV19 and TRBJ1-2, the complete variable domain reads DGGITQSPKYLFRKEGQNVTLSCEQNLNHDAMYWYRQDPGQGLRLIYYSQIVNDFQKGDIAEGYSVSREKKESFPLTVTSAQKNPTAFYLCASSQTGPVGYTFGSGTRLTVV.